The entry below describes one T cell receptor beta chain. What antigen it recognizes has not been identified. Per-nucleotide qualities are absent, and no much larger clonotype sits a single base away. The data are from a study of early stage breast cancer tumors (TCRdb year 2017). For context, the study as a whole: Of the 15 to 20 invasive breast tumors, roughly eleven were found to be estrogen receptor-positive, progesterone receptor-positive and HER2-negative. The average read coverage per sample was about 10-fold. The samples as a whole yielded more than 2.5 million detected templates, corresponding to fewer than 1.4 million unique clonotypes. Of the 12 ER+/PR+/HER2- tumors, eight were classified as invasive ductal carcinomas and four as invasive lobular carcinomas. Overall results and qualifications from the work: Compared with adjacent normal breast tissue, tumors had about 2.5-fold higher T cell density and higher clonality. Bulk genomic DNA sequencing of unsorted cells missed chain pairing and functional markers such as CD4, CD8 and FOXP3. The small cohort size prevented analysis by tumor subtype. Repertoires from blood and normal breast were more alike than repertoires from blood and tumor, and in 14 of 16 patients, comparing each tissue with blood separated tumor from normal. Enriched TCRB sequences shared across patients were found to be mostly commonly generated sequences that were unlikely to play an important role in the tumor microenvironment.

Each sample was amplified in two independent genomic DNA replicates, using around 550 ng for blood and approximately 1.4 ug for tumor or normal breast. TCRB sequencing of genomic DNA was carried out with the ImmunoSeq Intro kit according to the manufacturer's instructions. Multiplex PCR was run for around 28 cycles using proprietary primers and spike-in control sequences for absolute quantification. Single-end 150-bp reads were used to sequence an 87-bp fragment spanning the CDR3 plus the flanking V and J genes. Each lane of an Illumina MiSeq running version 3.0 chemistry carried seven multiplexed samples, with two replicates apiece. For the original study's pipeline: The vendor's proprietary pipeline handled the raw data processing, merging both replicates into a single result for each sample. Clonotypes were defined as productive rearrangements sharing the V-gene family, CDR3 amino acid sequence and J-gene segment. Clonality was calculated as 1 minus the normalized Shannon entropy (Pielou evenness) of TCRB abundances. T cell density was estimated as total templates divided by the number of input cells, with the number of input cells inferred from the DNA input amount. Recon was used with default parameters to estimate total repertoire diversity and clonality. Clonotypes with over 0.1% abundance in tumor and at least 32-fold higher abundance in tumor than in normal breast were defined as tumor-enriched. Entries here come from immuneACCESS through TCRdb and include only in-frame sequences with V and J called. Some clones fail to appear in such tables; in the studies checked, an unresolved V gene covers under half of the shortfall, and the cause of the remainder is unknown. V and J calls and clone size follow that table, whereas D and trimming were derived from the DNA. The sample table records more than 65,000 clones; about 85% of these occur just once. The biggest ten clones account for around 5% of the sample.

CDR1 and CDR2 are read off the germline V gene as KGHSH and LQKENI. The CDR3 goes from the cysteine to the phenylalanine over 16 residues. Only CDR3 DNA remains: 48 bases, in frame from the first base. V is shortened by 3 bases, J by 3 bases, and the region joining them spans 12 bases. The study profiled bulk TCR beta-chain repertoires in matched peripheral blood, tumor and adjacent normal breast tissue taken from around 15 patients with early-stage breast cancer. Before surgery, roughly 4.5-10 mL of whole blood was collected into EDTA tubes and then processed within 2 hours. Ficoll-Paque centrifugation in SepMate-50 tubes was used to isolate peripheral blood mononuclear cells. PBMCs were cryopreserved in aliquots of roughly 1.9 to 4 million cells in roughly 90% FBS with approximately 10% DMSO and kept in liquid nitrogen. Genomic DNA was extracted with the Qiagen AllPrep DNA/RNA Mini kit.

Sequenced: blood. This receptor was identified in a person aged 40 to 49 with breast cancer. The chain is assembled from TRBV18 and TRBJ2-6, with the D gene too uncertain to name. The nucleotide sequence reads TGTGCCAGCTCACCCGTAGATTCGGATGGGGCCAACGTCCTGACTTTC. Protein translation: CASSPVDSDGANVLTF.